Below are 11 T cell receptor beta chains sequenced from a single sample in a study of technical replicates of blood from a handful of donors. Using immunoSEQ multiplex PCR, the repertoire was profiled, and TCRdb retains in-frame clones only, with some absent. The table has 91,000 or so clones, around 95% seen once. The sample consisted of T cells isolated from PBMCs. These receptors were taken from a human donor in good health.

This clone was counted once. The chain recombines TRBV28 with TRBJ2-3, with D tentatively TRBD1 (6 bases). The CDR3 contains 17 residues. Trimming stripped 7 bases from V and 0 bases from J, with 20 bases between. Germline lookup yields CDR1 MDHEN and CDR2 SYDVKM. The chain's CDR3 is CASKPPRWTVSTDTQYF. The CDR3 coding sequence is TGTGCCAGCAAACCACCCCGATGGACAGTCAGCACAGATACGCAGTATTTT.

The chain has TRBV7-2 and TRBJ2-1; D perhaps matches TRBD2 (5 bases). The CDR3 is made up of 13 amino acids. Germline V gene lookup returns CDR1 SGHTA and CDR2 FQGNSA. The V and J ends lost 5 bases and 1 base respectively, with 6 bases between them. The CDR3 DNA reads as TGTGCCAGCAGCGGACTGTCCTACAATGAGCAGTTCTTC. Residues: CASSGLSYNEQFF.

The chain joins TRBV6-4 to TRBJ1-2; D remains ambiguous. The CDR3 contains 14 residues. V was trimmed by 6 bases and J by 7 bases, leaving 18 bases between them. Germline V CDR1 and CDR2: MRHNA, SNTAGT. CDR3 in DNA: TGTGCCAGCAGCCGTACGCATGTCGTCGGTGGCTACACCTTC. It encodes CASSRTHVVGGYTF.

The rearrangement uses TRBV27 and TRBJ2-3; a possible D gene is TRBD2 (5 bases). CDR1 is MNHEY and CDR2 is SMNVEV in the germline V gene (reference sequence). The V end was cut by 4 bases, the J end by 4 bases, with 9 bases between. The CDR3 is 13 amino acids. The CDR3 spells CASSSQLADTQYF. CDR3 nucleotides: TGTGCCAGCAGTTCGCAACTAGCAGATACGCAGTATTTT.

J is TRBJ2-1 and V is TRBV2; 9 bases line up with TRBD1. After removal of 6 bases from V and 2 bases from J, the junction contained 5 bases not matched to a gene. This CDR3 comprises 15 residues. Germline V gene sequence: CDR1 SNHLY, CDR2 FYNNEI. CDR3 in amino acids: CASSWGTGTYNEQFF. CDR3 DNA: TGTGCCAGCAGCTGGGGGACAGGGACCTACAATGAGCAGTTCTTC.

The V call is TRBV9, the J call TRBJ1-5; no reliable D call. The germline V gene encodes CDR1 SGDLS and CDR2 YYNGEE. This CDR3 has 15 amino acids. Trimming left V 0 bases short and J 5 bases short, with 12 bases between. The DNA of the CDR3 is TGTGCCAGCAGCGTAGAAGGCTACGGAGATCAGCCCCAGCATTTT. Translating it yields CASSVEGYGDQPQHF.

This chain uses TRBV7-2 with TRBJ1-1; a weak D match, TRBD1 (6 bases). V shed 3 bases and J shed 7 bases, with 9 bases lying between them. Germline-derived CDR1 and CDR2 are SGHTA and FQGNSA. There are 12 residues in the CDR3. The DNA for the CDR3 is TGTGCCAGCAGCTTGGACAGACTTGAAGCTTTCTTT. Encoded protein: CASSLDRLEAFF.

This chain connects TRBV6-1 to TRBJ2-1; 12 nucleotides match TRBD1. The CDR3 has 16 amino acids. CDR1 and CDR2 (germline): MNHNS, SASEGT. V trimming: 2 bases; J trimming: 8 bases; junction bases outside the gene matches: 7. The CDR3 is CASSERGDRGQDEQFF. The CDR3 region has the DNA TGTGCCAGCAGTGAAAGGGGGGACAGGGGGCAGGATGAGCAGTTCTTC.

The chain has TRBV19 and TRBJ2-7; 7 positions agree with TRBD1. V lost 6 bases and J lost 3; bases outside the gene matches: 5. The germline CDR1 and CDR2 sequences are LNHDA and SQIVND (reference sequence). The CDR3 spans 13 residues. The CDR3 reads CASSDRAGYEQYF. CDR3 sequence (DNA): TGTGCCAGTAGCGACAGGGCCGGCTACGAGCAGTACTTC.

The chain combines TRBV2 with TRBJ1-5; perhaps TRBD1 as D (5 bases). The germline gives CDR1 SNHLY, CDR2 FYNNEI. CDR3 size: 14 residues. Trimming stripped 3 bases from V and 7 bases from J, with 13 bases between. CDR3 protein: CASSEGQGGQPQHF. In nucleotides, the CDR3 is TGTGCCAGCAGTGAGGGGCAGGGAGGCCAGCCCCAGCATTTT.

The chain uses TRBV2 and TRBJ2-5, with 10 bases aligning to TRBD2. Germline V gives CDR1 SNHLY, CDR2 FYNNEI. The trim removed 1 base at V and 7 bases at J, leaving 3 bases unmatched. The CDR3 has 14 residues. The DNA for the CDR3 is TGTGCCAGCAGTGAAGGTTCTAGCGGGGGGACCCAGTACTTC. Translating it yields CASSEGSSGGTQYF.